Shown below are 28 T cell receptor beta chains from a single sample sequenced in a study of T cells in Graves' hyperthyroidism and ophthalmopathy. From RNA transcripts, TCR beta CDR3 regions were amplified. Carried out on the TCR CDR3, a first-round RT-PCR used the HTBI primer set. TCRdb called the multiplex PCR reads again in MiXCR, with one record for every CDR3 protein. Among hundreds of thousands of distinct CDR3 sequences listed, more than 13% were seen once. The sample comprised blood. Receptor source: a middle-aged man with Graves' ophthalmopathy.

The V gene is TRBV10-3, the J gene TRBJ2-1, with 10 bases fitting TRBD2. Germline-derived CDR1 and CDR2 are ENHRY and SYGVKD. The CDR3 is made up of 14 amino acids. The ends lost 9 bases at V and 8 bases at J; junction bases unmatched: 10. CDR3 DNA: TGTGCCATACAAGCGGGAGGGGGGGGCGATGAGCAGTTCTTC. Translation gives CAIQAGGGGDEQFF.

This rearrangement joins TRBV6-1 to TRBJ2-7; 12 bases are a match to TRBD1. Germline CDR1 reads MNHNS; CDR2 reads SASEGT. Trimming took 4 bases from V and 7 from J; bases not matched to a gene: 14. This CDR3 has 17 amino acids. The CDR3 region has the DNA TGTGCCAGCAGTGCACACCCATCCGGGACAGGGGGCTTGGAGCAGTACTTC. It translates to CASSAHPSGTGGLEQYF.

This clonotype has just a few counts. An end of the junction differs from the germline gene, which may be a read error. The chain carries TRBV6-1 and TRBJ1-1; possibly TRBD1 for D (5 bases). CDR1 and CDR2 (germline): MNHNS, SASEGT. This CDR3 has 13 amino acids. CDR3 DNA: TGTGCCAGCAGTCTAGAATGGGGCACTGAAGCTCTCTTT. It yields the protein CASSLEWGTEALF.

This sequence joins TRBV20-1 and TRBJ1-6; the D gene is possibly TRBD1 (6 bases). From germline, CDR1 is DFQATT and CDR2 SNEGSKA (reference sequence). V dropped 0 bases and J dropped 0 bases, with 12 bases sitting between them. The CDR3 has 17 amino acids. Written as DNA, the CDR3 is TGCAGTGCTAGAGAACGTGGGGGGCGCTCCTATAATTCACCCCTCCACTTT. Amino acids: CSARERGGRSYNSPLHF.

Ten or more counts support this clonotype. The chain couples TRBV20-1 to TRBJ1-1; TRBD1 agrees at 8 bases. V lost 0 bases to trimming and J lost 8 bases; unmatched junction nucleotides: 14. Germline CDR1 reads DFQATT; CDR2 reads SNEGSKA (reference sequence). CDR3 length equals 16 residues. The CDR3 DNA follows: TGCAGTGCTAGAGATCCTGGAAGGACAGGGCGGACCGAAGCTTTCTTT. Protein sequence: CSARDPGRTGRTEAFF.

The rearrangement uses TRBV5-5 and TRBJ2-5, with TRBD2 identical over 7 bases. The CDR3 is 16 amino acids. CDR1 and CDR2 from the germline V gene are SGHKS and YYEKEE (reference sequence). Trimming removed 1 base from V and 5 bases from J; junction bases left unmatched: 11. CDR3 sequence: CASSLNSGLPRETQYF. The CDR3 region has the DNA TGTGCCAGCAGCTTGAATAGCGGGCTCCCGCGGGAGACCCAGTACTTC.

This chain links TRBV7-9 with TRBJ2-3, with TRBD2 identical over 8 bases. Germline V CDR1 and CDR2: SEHNR, FQNEAQ (reference sequence). The CDR3 is 15 amino acids. Trimming cost V 4 bases and J 2 bases; bases outside gene matches: 5. The CDR3 bases are TGTGCCAGCAGCTCTATAGCGGGAATCACAGATACGCAGTATTTT. Its protein is CASSSIAGITDTQYF.

This sequence joins TRBV10-3 and TRBJ2-7; D is possibly TRBD1 (5 bases). V lost 0 bases, J lost 4 bases, and 13 bases lay in between. The length of the CDR3 is 15 residues. Germline-derived CDR1 and CDR2 are ENHRY and SYGVKD. The chain's CDR3 is CAISESVRTIYEQYF. Here the CDR3 DNA reads TGTGCCATCAGTGAGTCGGTACGGACAATATACGAGCAGTACTTC.

This clonotype turned up a few times. V is TRBV10-2 and J is TRBJ1-4; no firm D call. Germline CDR1 WSHSY, CDR2 SAAADI. The V and J ends lost 0 bases and 8 bases respectively, with 13 bases between them. The CDR3 sequence is 15 residues long. Written as DNA, the CDR3 is TGCGCCAGCAGTGAGTCCGGGTTACTGGAGGAAAAACTGTTTTTT. Translating it yields CASSESGLLEEKLFF.

V gene TRBV28 combines with J gene TRBJ1-5; D is uncertain. This CDR3 comprises 16 residues. CDR1 is MDHEN and CDR2 is SYDVKM in the germline V gene. V was shortened by 1 base and J by 0 bases, with 10 bases between the two germline ends. The CDR3 region has the DNA TGTGCCAGCAGTTTATTAGCAAGAGTTAGCAATCAGCCCCAGCATTTT. Translating gives CASSLLARVSNQPQHF. The whole variable domain, remainder taken from reference TRBV28 and TRBJ1-5, is DVKVTQSSRYLVKRTGEKVFLECVQDMDHENMFWYRQDPGLGLRLIYFSYDVKMKEKGDIPEGYSVSREKKERFSLILESASTNQTSMYLCASSLLARVSNQPQHFGDGTRLSIL.

The gene calls are TRBV5-1 and TRBJ2-1, with D perhaps TRBD1 or TRBD2 (6 bases each). The CDR3 is 14 amino acids. CDR1 and CDR2 (germline): SGHRS, YFSETQ. The V gene lost 1 base and the J gene lost 6 bases, with 11 bases spanning the gap. The CDR3 here is CASSLRGLVNEQFF. CDR3 DNA: TGCGCCAGCAGCTTGCGGGGGCTTGTCAATGAGCAGTTCTTC.

This clonotype showed up just a few times. The rearrangement uses TRBV14 and TRBJ1-5; D gene ambiguous. Trimming took off 1 base at V and 4 bases at J, with 8 bases between the two ends. Germline V CDR1 and CDR2: SGHDN, FVKESK. This CDR3 is built from 14 residues. This CDR3 reads CASSQGSFNQPQHF. DNA of the CDR3: TGTGCCAGCAGCCAAGGGTCGTTTAATCAGCCCCAGCATTTT. The full variable domain, rest sourced from reference TRBV14 and TRBJ1-5, is EAGVTQFPSHSVIEKGQTVTLRCDPISGHDNLYWYRRVMGKEIKFLLHFVKESKQDESGMPNNRFLAERTGGTYSTLKVQPAELEDSGVYFCASSQGSFNQPQHFGDGTRLSIL.

This clonotype was recorded at least ten times. This chain links TRBV4-1 with TRBJ2-3; maybe TRBD1 (6 bases). Trimming removed 7 bases at V and 6 bases at J, with 17 bases between. The CDR3 has 14 amino acids. Germline V lookup: CDR1 MGHRA, CDR2 YSYEKL. This CDR3 is CASKVYRETDTQYF. The CDR3 region has the DNA TGCGCCAGCAAGGTTTACAGGGAGACGGATACGCAGTATTTT.

This clonotype was observed at least ten times. J is TRBJ2-5 and V is TRBV20-1; D not certain. This CDR3 region has 12 residues. Trimming left V 6 bases short and J 2 bases short, with 10 bases between. Germline V gene data show CDR1 as DFQATT and CDR2 as SNEGSKA (reference sequence). The CDR3 sequence: CSAPRGQETQYF. CDR3 in DNA: TGCAGTGCGCCACGCGGACAAGAGACCCAGTACTTC.

This clonotype was picked up many times. The genes are TRBV2 and TRBJ1-5; D gene ambiguous. The ends were cut back, 3 bases at V and 4 bases at J, with 10 bases in the middle. Germline loops: CDR1 SNHLY, CDR2 FYNNEI. This CDR3 is 14 amino acids long. CDR3 loop: CASSDPGMNQPQHF. The DNA of the CDR3 is TGTGCCAGCAGTGATCCGGGGATGAATCAGCCCCAGCATTTT.

This clonotype has at least ten counts. The V call is TRBV10-3, the J call TRBJ2-7, with TRBD2 identical over 7 bases. The V segment lost 6 bases and the J segment 2 bases; nucleotides outside the gene matches: 7. This CDR3 comprises 14 residues. Germline V gene data show CDR1 as ENHRY and CDR2 as SYGVKD. In DNA form, the CDR3 reads TGTGCCATCAGCGTCGGTGGGGGGGCCTACGAGCAGTACTTC. The encoded protein is CAISVGGGAYEQYF.

The chain is built from TRBV20-1 and TRBJ2-7; the match to TRBD2 covers 7 bases. The CDR3 length is 15 residues. Per germline, CDR1 DFQATT and CDR2 SNEGSKA (reference sequence). The trim removed 8 bases at V and 4 bases at J, leaving 17 bases unmatched. CDR3 amino acids: CSTRALGRENYEQYF. CDR3 nucleotide sequence: TGCAGTACCCGCGCCCTGGGGCGGGAGAATTACGAGCAGTACTTC.

Only a few counts were recorded for this clonotype. CDR3 bases: TGTGCCAGCAGCCAAAAGAATAGACCGGGACAGTGGACTGAAGCTTTCTTT. Translating it yields CASSQKNRPGQWTEAFF. The rearrangement uses TRBV5-5 and TRBJ1-1; 7 nucleotides align to TRBD1. The CDR3 loop spans 17 amino acids. The germline V gene has CDR1 SGHKS and CDR2 YYEKEE (reference sequence). The J segment lost 5 bases and the V segment lost 4 bases, leaving 17 bases of the junction unmatched.

The chain carries TRBV20-1 and TRBJ1-4; D is unclear. Germline V gene sequence: CDR1 DFQATT, CDR2 SNEGSKA (reference sequence). This CDR3 spans 15 amino acids. DNA for the CDR3: TGCAGCGCGACGACTGACACAACCTGGAATGAAAAACTGTTTTTT. This codes for CSATTDTTWNEKLFF.

This clonotype was picked up a small number of times. The CDR3 is CASSPGPGWPAFF. As DNA, the CDR3 is TGTGCCAGCAGCCCGGGACCAGGATGGCCAGCTTTCTTT. This chain links TRBV7-9 with TRBJ1-1; a possible D gene is TRBD1 (5 bases). CDR3 length equals 13 residues. Deletions cut 5 bases from V and 10 bases from J, with 17 bases between. The germline V gene has CDR1 SEHNR and CDR2 FQNEAQ (reference sequence).

The sample holds many counts of this clonotype. The V call is TRBV7-9, the J call TRBJ1-2; 7 bases map to TRBD1. CDR3 size: 17 residues. Unmatched junction bases numbered 14, after V lost 5 bases and J lost 2 bases. CDR1 and CDR2 from the germline V gene are SEHNR and FQNEAQ (reference sequence). The CDR3 reads CASSPISSQGNNYGYTF. The CDR3 coding sequence is TGTGCCAGCAGCCCTATCTCGTCACAGGGGAACAACTATGGCTACACCTTC.

This clonotype has at least ten counts. The gene calls are TRBV29-1 and TRBJ1-1; maybe TRBD1 (6 bases). Trimming took off 3 bases at V and 1 base at J, with 6 bases between the two ends. This CDR3 spans 12 amino acids. CDR1 SQVTM and CDR2 ANQGSEA come from the germline V gene. The chain's CDR3 is CSVEGQNTEAFF. As DNA, the CDR3 is TGCAGCGTTGAGGGACAGAACACTGAAGCTTTCTTT.

This clonotype was recorded at least ten times. This chain links TRBV13 with TRBJ1-1; D not certain. Trimming pared 5 bases from V and 0 bases from J, leaving 7 bases between. Per germline, CDR1 PRHDT and CDR2 FYEKMQ (reference sequence). This CDR3 has 13 residues. CDR3 loop: CASSNNMNTEAFF. CDR3 sequence (DNA): TGTGCCAGCAGCAACAATATGAACACTGAAGCTTTCTTT.

The chain recombines TRBV20-1 with TRBJ1-2; 7 bases align to TRBD1. This CDR3 comprises 14 residues. From germline, CDR1 is DFQATT and CDR2 SNEGSKA (reference sequence). J lost 3 bases, V lost 6 bases, and 10 bases had no gene match. CDR3 in DNA: TGCAGTGCCCTGAACAGGGGAGATTACTATGGCTACACCTTC. It codes for CSALNRGDYYGYTF.

The V call is TRBV12-3 or TRBV12-4, the J call TRBJ1-5, with 8 nucleotides matching TRBD1. The CDR3 loop spans 15 amino acids. With V trimmed by 7 bases and J by 4 bases, 9 bases remained unmatched. Here the CDR3 DNA reads TGTGCCAGCACCTCAGGGGACAGGCTAAATCAGCCCCAGCATTTT. As protein: CASTSGDRLNQPQHF.

This clonotype was seen at least ten times. This chain links TRBV20-1 with TRBJ2-6; no clear D. The CDR3 totals 16 residues. Germline V gene data show CDR1 as DFQATT and CDR2 as SNEGSKA (reference sequence). The V and J ends lost 6 bases and 0 bases respectively, with 15 bases between them. CDR3 residues: CSAPQFGDSGANVLTF. In nucleotides, the CDR3 is TGCAGTGCGCCCCAGTTCGGCGACTCTGGGGCCAACGTCCTGACTTTC.

This clonotype came up a few times. Mismatch with germline at one junction end may stem from a read error. This sequence joins TRBV25-1 and TRBJ2-1, with 9 bases lining up with TRBD1. CDR3 length equals 16 residues. Germline-derived CDR1 and CDR2 are MGHDK and SYGVNS. CDR3 protein: CASGDVEGQGPNEQFF. Written as DNA, the CDR3 is TGTGCCAGCGGTGACGTGGAGGGACAGGGCCCCAATGAGCAGTTCTTC.

This clonotype has at least ten counts. The genes are TRBV5-1 and TRBJ2-1, with TRBD2 matching over 14 bases. The CDR3 has 15 residues. Per the germline V gene, CDR1 is SGHRS and CDR2 is YFSETQ. Trimming took 3 bases from V and 9 from J; bases not matched to a gene: 5. The CDR3 spells CASSSGLAGVSEQFF. The CDR3 nucleotides read TGCGCCAGCAGCTCGGGACTAGCGGGAGTTAGTGAGCAGTTCTTC.